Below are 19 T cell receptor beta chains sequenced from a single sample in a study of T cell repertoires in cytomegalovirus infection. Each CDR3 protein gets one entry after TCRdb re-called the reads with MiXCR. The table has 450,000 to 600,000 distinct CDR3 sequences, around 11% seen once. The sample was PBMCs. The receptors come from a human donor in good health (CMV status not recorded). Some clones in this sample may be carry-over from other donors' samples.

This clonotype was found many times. CDR3 residues: CASSGSQLSGANVLTF. In DNA form, the CDR3 reads TGTGCCAGCAGCGGGAGCCAGCTCTCTGGGGCCAACGTCCTGACTTTC. V usage is TRBV7-9 and J usage is TRBJ2-6; weak D call: TRBD2 (5 bases). CDR1 is SEHNR, CDR2 FQNEAQ, per germline (reference sequence). The ends were cut back, 5 bases at V and 0 bases at J, with 11 bases in the middle. CDR3 size: 16 residues. Full variable domain (rest looked up from reference TRBV7-9 and TRBJ2-6): DTGVSQNPRHKITKRGQNVTFRCDPISEHNRLYWYRQTLGQGPEFLTYFQNEAQLEKSRLLSDRFSAERPKGSFSTLEIQRTEQGDSAMYLCASSGSQLSGANVLTFGAGSRLTVL.

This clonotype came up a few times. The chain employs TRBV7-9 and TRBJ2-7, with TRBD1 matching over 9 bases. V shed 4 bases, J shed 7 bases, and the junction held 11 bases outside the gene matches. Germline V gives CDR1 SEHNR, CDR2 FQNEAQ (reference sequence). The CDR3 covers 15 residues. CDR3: CASSYPGQGLWEQYF. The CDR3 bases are TGTGCCAGCAGCTATCCGGGACAGGGATTATGGGAGCAGTACTTC.

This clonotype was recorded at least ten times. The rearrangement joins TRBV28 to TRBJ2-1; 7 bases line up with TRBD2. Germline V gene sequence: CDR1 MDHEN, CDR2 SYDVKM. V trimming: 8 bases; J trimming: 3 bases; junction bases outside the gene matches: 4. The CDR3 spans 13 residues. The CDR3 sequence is CASFERDYNEQFF. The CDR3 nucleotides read TGTGCCAGCTTCGAGCGGGACTACAATGAGCAGTTCTTC.

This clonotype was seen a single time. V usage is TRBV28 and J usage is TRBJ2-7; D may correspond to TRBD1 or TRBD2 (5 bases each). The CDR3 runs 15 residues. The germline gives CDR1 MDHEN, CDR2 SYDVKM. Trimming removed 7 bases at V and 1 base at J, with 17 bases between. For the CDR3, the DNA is TGTGCCAGCACTTGGCCGGGACGGAGATCCTACGAGCAGTACTTC. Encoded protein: CASTWPGRRSYEQYF.

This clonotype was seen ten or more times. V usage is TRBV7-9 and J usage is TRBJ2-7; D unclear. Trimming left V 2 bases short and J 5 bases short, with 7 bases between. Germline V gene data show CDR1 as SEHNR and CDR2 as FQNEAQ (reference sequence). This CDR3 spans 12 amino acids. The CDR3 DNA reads TGTGCCAGCAGCTTATTAACCGACGAGCAGTACTTC. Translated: CASSLLTDEQYF. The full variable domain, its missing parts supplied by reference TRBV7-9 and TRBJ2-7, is DTGVSQNPRHKITKRGQNVTFRCDPISEHNRLYWYRQTLGQGPEFLTYFQNEAQLEKSRLLSDRFSAERPKGSFSTLEIQRTEQGDSAMYLCASSLLTDEQYFGPGTRLTVT.

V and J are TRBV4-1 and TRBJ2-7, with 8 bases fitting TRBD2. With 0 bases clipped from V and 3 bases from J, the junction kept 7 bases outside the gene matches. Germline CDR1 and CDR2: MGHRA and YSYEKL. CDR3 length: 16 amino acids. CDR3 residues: CASSQDGLADIYEQYF. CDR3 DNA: TGCGCCAGCAGCCAAGATGGACTAGCTGATATCTACGAGCAGTACTTC.

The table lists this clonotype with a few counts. This CDR3 is CASSVGWGAGNEQFF. The CDR3 DNA reads TGTGCCAGCAGCGTCGGGTGGGGGGCTGGCAATGAGCAGTTCTTC. The chain has TRBV9 and TRBJ2-1, with D perhaps assigned TRBD1 or TRBD2 (6 bases each). Trimming shortened V by 2 bases and J by 6 bases, and 15 bases separated the two germline ends. Germline V gives CDR1 SGDLS, CDR2 YYNGEE. CDR3 length: 15 residues.

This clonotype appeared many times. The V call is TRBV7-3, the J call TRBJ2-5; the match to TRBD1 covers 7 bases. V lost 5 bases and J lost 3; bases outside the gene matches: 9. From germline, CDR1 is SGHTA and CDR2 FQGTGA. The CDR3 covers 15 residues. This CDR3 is CASSPTEQGKETQYF. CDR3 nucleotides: TGTGCCAGCAGCCCCACGGAACAGGGGAAAGAGACCCAGTACTTC.

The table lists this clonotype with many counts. The CDR3 nucleotides read TGTGCCAGCAGTGCCTTACAGGGGTTGGGCACTGAAGCTTTCTTT. Its protein product is CASSALQGLGTEAFF. The chain combines TRBV6-2 or TRBV6-3 with TRBJ1-1, with 7 positions matching TRBD1. The CDR3 covers 15 residues. The germline CDR1 and CDR2 sequences are MNHEY and SVGEGT. The V segment lost 5 bases and the J segment 4 bases; nucleotides outside the gene matches: 10.

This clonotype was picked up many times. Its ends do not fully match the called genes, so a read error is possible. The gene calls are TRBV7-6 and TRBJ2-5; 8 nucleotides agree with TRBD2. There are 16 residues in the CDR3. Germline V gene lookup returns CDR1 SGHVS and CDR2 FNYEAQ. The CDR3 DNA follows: TGTGCCAGCAGCCTAGCGGCGAGCGGGAGTGGGGAGACCCAGTACTTC. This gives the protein CASSLAASGSGETQYF.

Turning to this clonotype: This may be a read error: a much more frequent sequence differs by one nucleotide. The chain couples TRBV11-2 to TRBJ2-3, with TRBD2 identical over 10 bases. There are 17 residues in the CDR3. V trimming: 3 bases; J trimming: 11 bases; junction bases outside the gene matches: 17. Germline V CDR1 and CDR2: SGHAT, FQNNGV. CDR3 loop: CASSLGSGLAALNGQYF. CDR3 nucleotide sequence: TGTGCCAGCAGCTTGGGTTCCGGACTAGCGGCCCTGAATGGGCAGTATTTT. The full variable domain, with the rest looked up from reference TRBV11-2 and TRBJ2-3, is EAGVAQSPRYKIIEKRQSVAFWCNPISGHATLYWYQQILGQGPKLLIQFQNNGVVDDSQLPKDRFSAERLKGVDSTLKIQPAKLEDSAVYLCASSLGSGLAALNGQYFGPGTRLTVL.

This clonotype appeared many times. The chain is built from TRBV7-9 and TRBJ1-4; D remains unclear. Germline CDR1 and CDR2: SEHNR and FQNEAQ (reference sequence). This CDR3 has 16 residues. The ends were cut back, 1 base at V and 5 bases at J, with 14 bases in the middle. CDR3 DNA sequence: TGTGCCAGCAGCTTAGGTGGCCAGATAACAAATGAAAAACTGTTTTTT. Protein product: CASSLGGQITNEKLFF.

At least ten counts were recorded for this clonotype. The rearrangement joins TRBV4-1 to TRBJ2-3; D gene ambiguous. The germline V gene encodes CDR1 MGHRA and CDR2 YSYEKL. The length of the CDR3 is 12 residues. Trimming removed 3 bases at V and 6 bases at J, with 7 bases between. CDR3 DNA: TGCGCCAGCAGCCAGCTCAAGGATACGCAGTATTTT. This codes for CASSQLKDTQYF.

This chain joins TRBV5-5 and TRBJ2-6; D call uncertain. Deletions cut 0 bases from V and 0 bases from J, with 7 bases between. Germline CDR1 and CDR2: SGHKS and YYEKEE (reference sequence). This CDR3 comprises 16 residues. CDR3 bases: TGTGCCAGCAGCTTGGAACCCTACTCTGGGGCCAACGTCCTGACTTTC. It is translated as CASSLEPYSGANVLTF. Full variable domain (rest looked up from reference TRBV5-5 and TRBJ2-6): DAGVTQSPTHLIKTRGQQVTLRCSPISGHKSVSWYQQVLGQGPQFIFQYYEKEERGRGNFPDRFSARQFPNYSSELNVNALLLGDSALYLCASSLEPYSGANVLTFGAGSRLTVL.

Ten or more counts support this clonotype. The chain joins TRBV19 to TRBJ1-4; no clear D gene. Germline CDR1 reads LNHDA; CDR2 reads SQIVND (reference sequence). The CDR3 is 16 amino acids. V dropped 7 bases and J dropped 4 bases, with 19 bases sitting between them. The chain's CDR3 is CASKVISVGDNEKLFF. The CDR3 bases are TGTGCCAGTAAAGTTATTAGTGTCGGAGATAATGAAAAACTGTTTTTT.

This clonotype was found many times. The CDR3 is CASSLGQGLGNTEAFF. In nucleotides, the CDR3 is TGTGCCAGCAGCTTAGGGCAGGGGTTGGGGAACACTGAAGCTTTCTTT. V is TRBV7-6 and J is TRBJ1-1; TRBD1 might be the D (6 bases). The germline V gene encodes CDR1 SGHVS and CDR2 FNYEAQ. V gave up 1 base and J gave up 1 base, with 13 bases separating them. The CDR3 is 16 amino acids.

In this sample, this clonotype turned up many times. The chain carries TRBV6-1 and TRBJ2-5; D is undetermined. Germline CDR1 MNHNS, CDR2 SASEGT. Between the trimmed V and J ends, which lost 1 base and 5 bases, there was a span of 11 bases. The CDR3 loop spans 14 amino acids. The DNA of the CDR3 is TGTGCCAGCAGTGAAGACCGCTGGCTGGAGACCCAGTACTTC. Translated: CASSEDRWLETQYF.

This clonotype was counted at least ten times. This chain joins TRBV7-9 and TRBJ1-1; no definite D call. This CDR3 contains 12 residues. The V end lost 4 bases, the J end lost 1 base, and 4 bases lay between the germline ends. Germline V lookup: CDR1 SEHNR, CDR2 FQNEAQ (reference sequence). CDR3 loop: CASSWENTEAFF. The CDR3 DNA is TGTGCCAGCAGCTGGGAGAACACTGAAGCTTTCTTT.

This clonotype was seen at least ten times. The chain's CDR3 is CASSPGLGILYEQYF. CDR3 sequence (DNA): TGTGCCAGCAGCCCCGGGCTGGGAATCTTGTACGAGCAGTACTTC. The chain links TRBV5-6 to TRBJ2-7; D unresolved. The CDR3 consists of 15 residues. The V end lost 4 bases, the J end lost 4 bases, and 18 bases lay between the germline ends. Germline CDR1 is SGHDT and CDR2 is YYEEEE.